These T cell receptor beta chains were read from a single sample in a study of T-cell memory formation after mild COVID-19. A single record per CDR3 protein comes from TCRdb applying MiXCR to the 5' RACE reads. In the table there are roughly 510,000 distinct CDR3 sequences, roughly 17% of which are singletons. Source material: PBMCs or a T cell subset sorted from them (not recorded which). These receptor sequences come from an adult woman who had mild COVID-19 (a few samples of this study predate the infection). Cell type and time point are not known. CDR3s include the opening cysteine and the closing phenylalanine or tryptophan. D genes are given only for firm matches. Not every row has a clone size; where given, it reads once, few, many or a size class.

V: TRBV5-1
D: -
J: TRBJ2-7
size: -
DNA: TGCGCCAGCAGCTTGGAAAGTCTTTACGAGCAGTACTTC
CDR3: CASSLESLYEQYF

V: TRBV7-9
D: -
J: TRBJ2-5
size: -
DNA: TGTGCCAGCAGCCCGGACGAGGGGGTCGGACGGGAGACCCAGTACTTC
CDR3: CASSPDEGVGRETQYF

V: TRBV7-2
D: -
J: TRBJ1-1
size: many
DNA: TGTGCCAGCAGCTCGACCCCTCGGTCTGAAGCTTTCTTT
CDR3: CASSSTPRSEAFF

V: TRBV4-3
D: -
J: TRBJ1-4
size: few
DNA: TGCGCCAGCAGCCGATTTTTTGCAACTAATGAAAAACTGTTTTTT
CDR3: CASSRFFATNEKLFF

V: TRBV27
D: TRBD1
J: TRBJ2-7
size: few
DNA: TGTGCCAGCAGTTTTTCCGACAGGGAGTACGAGCAGTACTTC
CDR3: CASSFSDREYEQYF

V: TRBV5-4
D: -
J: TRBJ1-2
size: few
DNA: TGTGCCAGCAGCTTGCCGGTCGGCAGAAGCTACTATGGCTACACCTTC
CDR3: CASSLPVGRSYYGYTF

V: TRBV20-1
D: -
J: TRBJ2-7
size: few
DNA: TGCAGTGCTAGGGGTCTTACCGAGCAGTACTTC
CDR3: CSARGLTEQYF

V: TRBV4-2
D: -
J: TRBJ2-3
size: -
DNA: TGTGCCAGCAGCCCGCGTTCGATGGGCACAGATACGCAGTATTTT
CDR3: CASSPRSMGTDTQYF

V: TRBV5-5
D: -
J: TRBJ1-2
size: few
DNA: TGTGCCAGCACCCCTAGACAGGAGACTCGCTATGGCTACACCTTC
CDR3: CASTPRQETRYGYTF

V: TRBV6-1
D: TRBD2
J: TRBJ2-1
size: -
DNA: TGTGCCAGCAGCCTAGCGGGAAGTTATGAGCAGTTCTTC
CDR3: CASSLAGSYEQFF

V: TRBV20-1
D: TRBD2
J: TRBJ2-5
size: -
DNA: TGCAGTGCTAGGGTAAAGGGACTAGCGGGTCTTAGCGTAGGGGAGACCCAGTACTTC
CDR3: CSARVKGLAGLSVGETQYF

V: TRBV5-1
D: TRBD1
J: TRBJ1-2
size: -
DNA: TGCGCCAGCAGCTACTCCCCGGACAGGGGGCTGTACACCTTC
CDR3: CASSYSPDRGLYTF

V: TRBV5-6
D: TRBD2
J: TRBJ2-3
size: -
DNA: TGTGCCAGCAGTGCGGGAGAGGATACGCAGTATTTT
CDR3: CASSAGEDTQYF

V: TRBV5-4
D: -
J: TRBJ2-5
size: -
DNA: TGTGCCAGCAGCCCCCCGCCGGGGGGCCCTGAGACCCAGTACTTC
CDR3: CASSPPPGGPETQYF

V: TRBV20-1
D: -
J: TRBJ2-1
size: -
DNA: TGCAGTGCTAGAGATCCCGCAGGGGGGGCCTACAATGAGCAGTTCTTC
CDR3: CSARDPAGGAYNEQFF

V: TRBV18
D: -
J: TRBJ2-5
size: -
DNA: TGTGCCAGCTCACCGGCAGTGTTTTCAGAGACCCAGTACTTC
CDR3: CASSPAVFSETQYF

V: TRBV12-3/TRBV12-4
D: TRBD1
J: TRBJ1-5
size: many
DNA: TGTGCCAGCAGTGTAGGACAGGGAAATCAGCCCCAGCATTTT
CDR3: CASSVGQGNQPQHF

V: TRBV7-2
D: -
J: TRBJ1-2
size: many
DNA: TGTGCCAGCACCGCCGTAAACAGGGCTGGCTACACCTTC
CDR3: CASTAVNRAGYTF

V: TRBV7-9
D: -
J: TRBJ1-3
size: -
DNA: TGTGCCAGCAGCTTACGCAGACCTAGCTCTGGAAACACCATATATTTT
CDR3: CASSLRRPSSGNTIYF

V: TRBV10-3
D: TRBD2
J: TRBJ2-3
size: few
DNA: TGTGCCATCAGCCCGGATAGCGGGGGGCCTGGAGATACGCAGTATTTT
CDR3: CAISPDSGGPGDTQYF

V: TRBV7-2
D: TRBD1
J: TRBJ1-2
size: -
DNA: TGTGCCAGCAGCCCCGGGACAGTCGCGAACTATGGCTACACCTTC
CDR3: CASSPGTVANYGYTF